This T cell receptor (beta chain) stems from a study of T-cell memory formation after mild COVID-19. Each CDR3 protein gets one entry after TCRdb re-called the 5' RACE reads with MiXCR. Among 150,000 to 200,000 distinct CDR3 sequences listed, 14% were seen once. Germline CDR1 is SQVTM and CDR2 is ANQGSEA. V was pared by 0 bases and J by 8 bases, with 11 bases between. This CDR3 spans 13 amino acids. The sequence derives from an adult woman who had mild COVID-19 (a few samples of this study predate the infection). Cell type and time point are not known. The sample was PBMCs or a T cell subset sorted from them (not recorded which). The chain links TRBV29-1 to TRBJ2-1; weak D call: TRBD1 (5 bases). The DNA of the CDR3 is TGCAGCGTTGAAGATCCCAGGGTTGATGAGCAGTTCTTC. It translates to CSVEDPRVDEQFF.